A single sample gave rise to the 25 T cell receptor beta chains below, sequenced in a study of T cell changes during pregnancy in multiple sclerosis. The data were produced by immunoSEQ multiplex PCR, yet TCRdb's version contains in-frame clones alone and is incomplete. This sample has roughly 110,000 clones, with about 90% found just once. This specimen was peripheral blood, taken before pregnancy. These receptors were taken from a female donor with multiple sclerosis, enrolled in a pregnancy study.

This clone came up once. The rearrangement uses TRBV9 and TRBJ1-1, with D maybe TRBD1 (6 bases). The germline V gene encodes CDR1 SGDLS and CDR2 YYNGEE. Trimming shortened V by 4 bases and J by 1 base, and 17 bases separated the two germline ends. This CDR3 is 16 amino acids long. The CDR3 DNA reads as TGTGCCAGCAGCCACCTTGGGGACACTCGGAACACTGAAGCTTTCTTT. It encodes CASSHLGDTRNTEAFF.

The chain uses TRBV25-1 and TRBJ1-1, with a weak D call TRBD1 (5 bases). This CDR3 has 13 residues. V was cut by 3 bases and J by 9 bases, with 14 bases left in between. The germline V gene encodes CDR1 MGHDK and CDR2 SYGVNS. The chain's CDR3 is CASSEIRVRKAFF. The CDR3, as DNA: TGTGCCAGCAGTGAGATCAGGGTTCGGAAAGCTTTCTTT.

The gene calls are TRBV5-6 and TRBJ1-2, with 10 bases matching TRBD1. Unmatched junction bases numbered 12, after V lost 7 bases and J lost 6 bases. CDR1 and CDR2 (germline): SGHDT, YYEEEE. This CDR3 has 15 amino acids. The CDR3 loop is CASRPGDRGSHGYTF. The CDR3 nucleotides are TGTGCCAGCCGGCCGGGGGACAGGGGAAGTCATGGCTACACCTTC.

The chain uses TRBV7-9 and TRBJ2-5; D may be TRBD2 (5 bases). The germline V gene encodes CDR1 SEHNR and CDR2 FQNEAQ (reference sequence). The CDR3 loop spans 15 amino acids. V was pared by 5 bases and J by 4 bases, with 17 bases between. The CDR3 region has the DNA TGTGCCAGCAGCCGAGGCCGTGGGGAGACAGAGACCCAGTACTTC. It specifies CASSRGRGETETQYF.

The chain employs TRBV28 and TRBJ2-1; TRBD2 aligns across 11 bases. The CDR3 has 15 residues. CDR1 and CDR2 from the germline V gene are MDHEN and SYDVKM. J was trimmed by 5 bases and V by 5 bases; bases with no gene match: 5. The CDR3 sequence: CASSTFSGGDNEQFF. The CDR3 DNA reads TGTGCCAGCAGTACTTTTAGCGGGGGGGACAATGAGCAGTTCTTC.

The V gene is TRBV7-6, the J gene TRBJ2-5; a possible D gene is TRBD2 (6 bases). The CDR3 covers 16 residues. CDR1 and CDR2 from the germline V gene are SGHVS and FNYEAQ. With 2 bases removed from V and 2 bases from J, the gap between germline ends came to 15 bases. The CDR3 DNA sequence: TGTGCCAGCAGCTTATGGATAGCGGAGATGCAAGAGACCCAGTACTTC. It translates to CASSLWIAEMQETQYF.

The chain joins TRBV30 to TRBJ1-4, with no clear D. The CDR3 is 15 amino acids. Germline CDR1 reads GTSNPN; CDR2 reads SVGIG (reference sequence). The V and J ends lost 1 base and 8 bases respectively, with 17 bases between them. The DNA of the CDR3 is TGTGCCTGGAGTGAATACGGGGAGGGTTACGAAAAACTGTTTTTT. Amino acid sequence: CAWSEYGEGYEKLFF.

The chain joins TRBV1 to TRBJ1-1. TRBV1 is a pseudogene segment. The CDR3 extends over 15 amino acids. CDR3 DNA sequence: TGCACCAGCAGCCAAGATGAGGGAAGGGACACTGAAGCTTTCTTT. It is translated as CTSSQDEGRDTEAFF.

This CDR3 reads CATSRDLSLAKNIQYF. In DNA, the CDR3 is TGTGCCACCAGCAGAGATCTGAGCCTAGCCAAAAACATTCAGTACTTC. The V gene is TRBV15, the J gene TRBJ2-4, with D unresolved. The germline V gene encodes CDR1 LNHNV and CDR2 YYDKDF (reference sequence). This CDR3 comprises 16 residues. V was shortened by 0 bases and J by 0 bases, with 9 bases between the two germline ends.

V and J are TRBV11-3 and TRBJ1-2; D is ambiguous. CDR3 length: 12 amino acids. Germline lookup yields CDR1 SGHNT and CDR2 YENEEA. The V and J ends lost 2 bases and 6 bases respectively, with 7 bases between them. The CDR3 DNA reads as TGTGCCAGCAGCTTATCCGTCGATGGCTACACCTTC. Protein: CASSLSVDGYTF.

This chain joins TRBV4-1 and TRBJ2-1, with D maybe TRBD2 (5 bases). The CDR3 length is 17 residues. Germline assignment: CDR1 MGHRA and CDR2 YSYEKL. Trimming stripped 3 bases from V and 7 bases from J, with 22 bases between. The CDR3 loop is CASSQERSGLSRNEQFF. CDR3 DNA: TGCGCCAGCAGCCAGGAGCGGAGCGGACTGTCGAGGAATGAGCAGTTCTTC.

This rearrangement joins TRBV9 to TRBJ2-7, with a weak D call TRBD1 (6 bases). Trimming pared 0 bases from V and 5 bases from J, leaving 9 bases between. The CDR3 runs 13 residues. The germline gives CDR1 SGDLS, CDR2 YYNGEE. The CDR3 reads CASSVGPGDEQYF. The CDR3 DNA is TGTGCCAGCAGCGTAGGGCCAGGGGACGAGCAGTACTTC.

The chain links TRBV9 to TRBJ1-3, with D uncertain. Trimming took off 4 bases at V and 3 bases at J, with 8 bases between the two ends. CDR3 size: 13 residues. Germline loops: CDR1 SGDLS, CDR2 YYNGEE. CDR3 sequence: CASSPPRGNTIYF. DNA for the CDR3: TGTGCCAGCAGCCCCCCTCGTGGAAACACCATATATTTT. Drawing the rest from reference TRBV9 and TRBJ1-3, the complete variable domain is DSGVTQTPKHLITATGQRVTLRCSPRSGDLSVYWYQQSLDQGLQFLIQYYNGEERAKGNILERFSAQQFPDLHSELNLSSLELGDSALYFCASSPPRGNTIYFGEGSWLTVV.

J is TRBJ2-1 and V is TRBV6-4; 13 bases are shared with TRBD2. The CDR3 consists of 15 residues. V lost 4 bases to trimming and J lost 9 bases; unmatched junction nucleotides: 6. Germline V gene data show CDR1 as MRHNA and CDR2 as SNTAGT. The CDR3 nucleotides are TGTGCCAGCAGTGGACTAGCGGGAGGCGGGAGTGAGCAGTTCTTC. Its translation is CASSGLAGGGSEQFF.

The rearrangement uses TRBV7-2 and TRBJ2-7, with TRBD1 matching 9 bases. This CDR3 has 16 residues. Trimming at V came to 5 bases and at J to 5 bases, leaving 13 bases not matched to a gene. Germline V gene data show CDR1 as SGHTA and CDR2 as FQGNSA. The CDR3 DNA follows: TGTGCCAGCAGCCCATCCTCCGGGACAGGGACCCACGAGCAGTACTTC. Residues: CASSPSSGTGTHEQYF.

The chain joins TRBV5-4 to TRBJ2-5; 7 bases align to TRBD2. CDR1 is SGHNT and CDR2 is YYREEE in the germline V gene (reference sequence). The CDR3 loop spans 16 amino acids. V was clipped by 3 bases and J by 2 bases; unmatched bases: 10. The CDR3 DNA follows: TGTGCCAGCAGCTCTGGCTTCCTAGCGGAACAAGAGACCCAGTACTTC. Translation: CASSSGFLAEQETQYF.

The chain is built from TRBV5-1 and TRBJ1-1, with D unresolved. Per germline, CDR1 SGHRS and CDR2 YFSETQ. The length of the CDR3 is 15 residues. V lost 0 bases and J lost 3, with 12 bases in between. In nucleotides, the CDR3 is TGCGCCAGCAGCTTGGAACCGGGTGGCGACACTGAAGCTTTCTTT. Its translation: CASSLEPGGDTEAFF.

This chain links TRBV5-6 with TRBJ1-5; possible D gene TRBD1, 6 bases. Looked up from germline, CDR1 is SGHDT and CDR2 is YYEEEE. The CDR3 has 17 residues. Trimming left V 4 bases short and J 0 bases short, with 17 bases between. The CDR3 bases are TGTGCCAGCAGCCGGTCGACAGGCCTTTATAGCAATCAGCCCCAGCATTTT. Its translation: CASSRSTGLYSNQPQHF.

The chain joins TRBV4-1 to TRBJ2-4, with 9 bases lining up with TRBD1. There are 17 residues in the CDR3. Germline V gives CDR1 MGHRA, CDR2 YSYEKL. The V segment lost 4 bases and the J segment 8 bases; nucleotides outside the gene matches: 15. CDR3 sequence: CASSLGSGGTGTDIQYF. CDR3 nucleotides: TGCGCCAGCAGCCTAGGCTCTGGTGGGACAGGGACGGACATTCAGTACTTC.

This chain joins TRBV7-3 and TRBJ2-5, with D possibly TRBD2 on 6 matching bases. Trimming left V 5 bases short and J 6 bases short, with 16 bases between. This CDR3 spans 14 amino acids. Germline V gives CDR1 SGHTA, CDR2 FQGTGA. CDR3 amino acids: CASSPDGGVKTQYF. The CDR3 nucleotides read TGTGCCAGCAGCCCCGATGGCGGGGTAAAGACCCAGTACTTC.

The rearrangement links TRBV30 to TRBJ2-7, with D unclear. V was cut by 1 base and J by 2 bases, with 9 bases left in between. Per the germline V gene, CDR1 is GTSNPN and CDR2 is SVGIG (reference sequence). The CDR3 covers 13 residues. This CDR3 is CAWSAGGAYEQYF. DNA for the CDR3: TGTGCCTGGAGTGCCGGCGGCGCCTACGAGCAGTACTTC.

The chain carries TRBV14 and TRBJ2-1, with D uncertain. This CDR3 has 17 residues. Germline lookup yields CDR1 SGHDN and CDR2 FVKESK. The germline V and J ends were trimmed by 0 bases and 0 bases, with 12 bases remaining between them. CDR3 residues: CASSQEIPRSSYNEQFF. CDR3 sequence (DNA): TGTGCCAGCAGCCAAGAAATCCCGCGGAGCTCCTACAATGAGCAGTTCTTC.

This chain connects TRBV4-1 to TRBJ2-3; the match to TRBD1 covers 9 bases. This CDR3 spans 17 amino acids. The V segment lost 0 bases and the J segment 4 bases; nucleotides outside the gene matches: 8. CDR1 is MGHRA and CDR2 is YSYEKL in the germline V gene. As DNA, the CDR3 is TGCGCCAGCAGCCAAGAGGATCGGACAGGGGCGGCAGATACGCAGTATTTT. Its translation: CASSQEDRTGAADTQYF.

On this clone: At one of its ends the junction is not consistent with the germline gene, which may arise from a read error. This CDR3 is CASSPGTGINQPRHF. CDR3 nucleotide sequence: TGTGCCAGCAGCCCAGGGACAGGTATCAATCAGCCCCGGCATTTT. The rearrangement links TRBV7-9 to TRBJ1-5, with 8 bases that match TRBD1. Germline V CDR1 and CDR2: SEHNR, FQNEAQ (reference sequence). The CDR3 runs 15 residues.

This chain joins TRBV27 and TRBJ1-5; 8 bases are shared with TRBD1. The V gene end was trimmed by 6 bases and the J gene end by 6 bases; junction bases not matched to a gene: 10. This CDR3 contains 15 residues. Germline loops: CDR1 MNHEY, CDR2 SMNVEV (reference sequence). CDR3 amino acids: CASRVGTGFGQPQHF. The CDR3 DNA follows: TGTGCCAGCAGGGTAGGGACAGGTTTCGGTCAGCCCCAGCATTTT.